Given below is one T cell receptor (beta chain) in context. Its antigen is unknown. Surgery without prior neoadjuvant therapy was the treatment of the selected pancreatic ductal adenocarcinoma patients. The source of the sample is a study of T cells in pancreatic ductal adenocarcinoma. Findings and caveats of the study: Comparisons of tumor and blood clonality may show falsely lower tumor diversity. Tumor and blood clonality did not differ significantly, about 0.112 versus 0.072. Tumor samples had fewer productive templates and approximately 8-fold fewer unique clonotypes than blood. Results skew toward the minority of patients with early-stage disease.

The CDR3 is 14 residues long. Trimming took off 4 bases at V and 10 bases at J, with 17 bases between the two ends. The germline V gene encodes CDR1 MNHEY and CDR2 SMNVEV (reference sequence). The table came from immunoSEQ multiplex PCR; TCRdb's copy has only in-frame clones and leaves some out. This table has 30,000 or so clones, approximately 90% appearing once. Input material: PBMCs. The chain carries TRBV27 and TRBJ2-1, with D possibly matching TRBD2 (6 bases). The sequence was obtained from a human donor with pancreatic ductal adenocarcinoma. The CDR3, as DNA: TGTGCCAGCAGTTCGCCGGGACTCCCAAGGGAGCAGTTCTTC. Amino acids: CASSSPGLPREQFF.